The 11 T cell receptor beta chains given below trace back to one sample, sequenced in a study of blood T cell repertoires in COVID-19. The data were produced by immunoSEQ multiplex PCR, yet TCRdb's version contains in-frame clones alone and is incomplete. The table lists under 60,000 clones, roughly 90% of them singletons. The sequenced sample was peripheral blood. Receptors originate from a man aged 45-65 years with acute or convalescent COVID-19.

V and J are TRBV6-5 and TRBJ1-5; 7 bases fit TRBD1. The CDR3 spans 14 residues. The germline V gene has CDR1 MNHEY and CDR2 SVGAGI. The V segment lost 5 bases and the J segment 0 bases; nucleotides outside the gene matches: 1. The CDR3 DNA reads TGTGCCAGCAGTCGACAGGGTAGCAATCAGCCCCAGCATTTT. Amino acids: CASSRQGSNQPQHF.

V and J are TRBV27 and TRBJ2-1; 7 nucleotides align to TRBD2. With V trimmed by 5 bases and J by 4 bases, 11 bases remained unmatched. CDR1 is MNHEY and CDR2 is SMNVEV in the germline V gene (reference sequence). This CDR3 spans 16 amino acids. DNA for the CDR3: TGTGCCAGCAGTCCCCGGTCGACGGGGGGATACAATGAGCAGTTCTTC. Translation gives CASSPRSTGGYNEQFF.

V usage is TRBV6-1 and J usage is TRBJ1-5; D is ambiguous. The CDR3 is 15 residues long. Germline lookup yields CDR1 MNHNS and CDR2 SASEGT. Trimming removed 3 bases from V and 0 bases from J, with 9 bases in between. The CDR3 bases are TGTGCCAGCAGTGAGGCAGGCCGTAGCAATCAGCCCCAGCATTTT. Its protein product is CASSEAGRSNQPQHF.

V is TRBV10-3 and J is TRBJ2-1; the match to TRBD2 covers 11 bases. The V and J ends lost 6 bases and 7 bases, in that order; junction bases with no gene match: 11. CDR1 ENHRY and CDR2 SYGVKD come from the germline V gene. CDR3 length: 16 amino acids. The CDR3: CAIRTQIAGGPNEQFF. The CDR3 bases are TGTGCCATCAGGACCCAAATAGCGGGAGGGCCGAATGAGCAGTTCTTC.

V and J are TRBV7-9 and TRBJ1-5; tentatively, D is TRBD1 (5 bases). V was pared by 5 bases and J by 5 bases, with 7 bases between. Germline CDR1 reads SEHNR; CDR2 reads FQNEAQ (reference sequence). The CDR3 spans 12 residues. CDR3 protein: CASSRGDQPQHF. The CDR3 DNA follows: TGTGCCAGCAGCCGGGGGGATCAGCCCCAGCATTTT.

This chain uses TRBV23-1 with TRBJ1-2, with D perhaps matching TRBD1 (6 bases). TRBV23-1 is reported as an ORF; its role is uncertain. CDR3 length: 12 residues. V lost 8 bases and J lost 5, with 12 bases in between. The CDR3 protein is CASWTVTYGYTF. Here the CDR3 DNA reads TGCGCCAGCTGGACAGTCACATATGGCTACACCTTC.

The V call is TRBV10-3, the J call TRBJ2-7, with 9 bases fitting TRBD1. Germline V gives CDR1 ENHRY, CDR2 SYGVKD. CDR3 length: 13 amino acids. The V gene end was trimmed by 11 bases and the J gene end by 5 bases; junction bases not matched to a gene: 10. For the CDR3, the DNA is TGTGCCGGCGCCGGGACAGGGTCCGACGAGCAGTACTTC. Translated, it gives CAGAGTGSDEQYF.

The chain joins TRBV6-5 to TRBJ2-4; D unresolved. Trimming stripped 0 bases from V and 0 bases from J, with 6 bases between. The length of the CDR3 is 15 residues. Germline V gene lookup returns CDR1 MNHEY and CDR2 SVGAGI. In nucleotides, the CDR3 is TGTGCCAGCAGTTACTCTCCCCTAGCCAAAAACATTCAGTACTTC. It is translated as CASSYSPLAKNIQYF.

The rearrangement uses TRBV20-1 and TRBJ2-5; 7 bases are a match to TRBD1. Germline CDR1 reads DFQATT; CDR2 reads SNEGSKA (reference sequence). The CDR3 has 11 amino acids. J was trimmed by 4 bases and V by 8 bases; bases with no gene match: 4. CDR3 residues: CSSTGRETQYF. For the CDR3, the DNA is TGCAGTTCGACAGGGCGAGAGACCCAGTACTTC.

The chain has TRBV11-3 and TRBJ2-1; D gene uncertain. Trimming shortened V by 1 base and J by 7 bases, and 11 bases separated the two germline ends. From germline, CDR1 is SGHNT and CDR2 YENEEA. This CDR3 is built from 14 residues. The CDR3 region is CASSLVGARNEQFF. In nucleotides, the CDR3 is TGTGCCAGCAGCTTAGTAGGAGCGCGGAATGAGCAGTTCTTC.

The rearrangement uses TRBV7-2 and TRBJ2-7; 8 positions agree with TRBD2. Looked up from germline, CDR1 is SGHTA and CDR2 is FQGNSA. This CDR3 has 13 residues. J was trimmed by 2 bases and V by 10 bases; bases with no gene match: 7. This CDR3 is CATGRGGAYEQYF. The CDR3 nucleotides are TGTGCCACCGGGAGGGGGGGGGCCTACGAGCAGTACTTC.